The 26 T cell receptor beta chains listed next were all sequenced from one sample in a study of CD8 T cells in Susac syndrome. Reverse transcription used about 0.5 to 1 ug RNA and random hexamers. TCRdb re-analysed the immunoSEQ multiplex PCR reads in MiXCR, keeping a single row per CDR3 protein. The sample includes 100,000 to 150,000 distinct CDR3 sequences, around 94% seen only once; the top ten take less than 0.3%. The sample taken for sequencing was CD8+ T cells from PBMCs. These receptors were obtained from a human donor with Susac syndrome.

CDR3 sequence (DNA): TGTGCCAGTAGTGGGGGGGCCGTGCAGCCCCAGCATTTT. It specifies CASSGGAVQPQHF. The chain joins TRBV19 to TRBJ1-5; weak D call: TRBD1 (6 bases). The CDR3 is 13 amino acids. V was trimmed by 5 bases and J by 7 bases, leaving 12 bases between them. Germline values: CDR1 LNHDA, CDR2 SQIVND (reference sequence).

Here the CDR3 reads CASSQDDSGDFYEQYF. The CDR3 DNA reads TGCGCCAGCAGCCAAGATGATAGCGGGGACTTCTACGAGCAGTACTTC. This chain joins TRBV4-3 and TRBJ2-7, with 8 bases matching TRBD2. Trimming cost V 0 bases and J 3 bases; bases outside gene matches: 7. Germline V CDR1 and CDR2: LGHNA, YSLEER. The length of the CDR3 is 16 residues.

This chain joins TRBV12-5 and TRBJ1-5, with 8 nucleotides matching TRBD1. This CDR3 is 14 amino acids long. J lost 9 bases, V lost 5 bases, and 9 bases had no gene match. CDR1 LGHNT and CDR2 FRNRAP come from the germline V gene. The CDR3 DNA follows: TGTGCTAGTGGTAGGGGACAGGATACCAGGCCCCAGCATTTT. Translation gives CASGRGQDTRPQHF.

The chain joins TRBV5-1 to TRBJ2-1; perhaps TRBD2 as D (6 bases). The germline CDR1 and CDR2 sequences are SGHRS and YFSETQ. The CDR3 length is 13 residues. Trimming removed 4 bases from V and 10 bases from J, with 15 bases in between. CDR3 nucleotides: TGCGCCAGCAGCGGAGACGGGACTGACGAGCAGTTCTTC. Encoded protein: CASSGDGTDEQFF.

The CDR3 spells CAWGRGWYEQFF. The DNA of the CDR3 is TGTGCCTGGGGGCGTGGGTGGTATGAGCAGTTCTTC. The chain recombines TRBV30 with TRBJ2-1; D unclear. The length of the CDR3 is 12 residues. Germline-derived CDR1 and CDR2 are GTSNPN and SVGIG (reference sequence). The V end lost 5 bases, the J end lost 8 bases, and 13 bases lay between the germline ends.

The gene calls are TRBV11-2 and TRBJ2-3; the D gene is possibly TRBD2 (6 bases). This CDR3 has 16 amino acids. Germline loops: CDR1 SGHAT, CDR2 FQNNGV. V lost 1 base and J lost 6, with 17 bases in between. The CDR3 reads CASSLVGSGDQDTQYF. The CDR3, as DNA: TGTGCCAGCAGCTTAGTTGGGTCGGGGGACCAGGATACGCAGTATTTT.

The J gene is TRBJ2-1, the V gene TRBV20-1; D is unresolved. The length of the CDR3 is 13 residues. From germline, CDR1 is DFQATT and CDR2 SNEGSKA (reference sequence). V lost 4 bases to trimming and J lost 0 bases, with 7 bases between them. In DNA, the CDR3 is TGCAGTGCTACAGATAGCTCCTACAATGAGCAGTTCTTC. This encodes CSATDSSYNEQFF.

V is TRBV3-1 and J is TRBJ2-4; possibly TRBD2 for D (6 bases). The ends were cut back, 7 bases at V and 0 bases at J, with 13 bases in the middle. Germline V lookup: CDR1 LGHDT, CDR2 YNNKEL (reference sequence). This CDR3 is 15 amino acids long. CDR3 DNA: TGTGCCAGCACCTCCGGGAGAGTAGCCAAAAACATTCAGTACTTC. It yields the protein CASTSGRVAKNIQYF. Full variable domain (missing parts from reference TRBV3-1 and TRBJ2-4): DTAVSQTPKYLVTQMGNDKSIKCEQNLGHDTMYWYKQDSKKFLKIMFSYNNKELIINETVPNRFSPKSPDKAHLNLHINSLELGDSAVYFCASTSGRVAKNIQYFGAGTRLSVL.

V gene TRBV6-5 combines with J gene TRBJ2-2; D is uncertain. The CDR3 spans 14 residues. Germline loops: CDR1 MNHEY, CDR2 SVGAGI. Trimming took 1 base from V and 7 from J, leaving 10 bases between them. Here the CDR3 DNA reads TGTGCCAGCAGTTACTTGGGGATTGACGGGGAGCTGTTTTTT. This translates into CASSYLGIDGELFF.

CDR3 bases: TGTGCCAGCAGCTTATACCCCGACAATGAGCAGTTCTTC. Residues: CASSLYPDNEQFF. This sequence joins TRBV7-3 and TRBJ2-1; D is unresolved. This CDR3 comprises 13 residues. Germline-derived CDR1 and CDR2 are SGHTA and FQGTGA. Between the trimmed V and J ends, which lost 2 bases and 5 bases, there was a span of 7 bases.

The genes are TRBV7-9 and TRBJ1-2; D gene ambiguous. Deletions cut 2 bases from V and 4 bases from J, with 8 bases between. The CDR3 has 13 residues. In germline, CDR1 is SEHNR, CDR2 FQNEAQ (reference sequence). CDR3 protein: CASSLTPSYGYTF. Here the CDR3 DNA reads TGTGCCAGCAGCTTAACGCCATCCTATGGCTACACCTTC.

This chain uses TRBV7-8 with TRBJ1-6; D perhaps matches TRBD1 (5 bases). V lost 2 bases to trimming and J lost 7 bases, with 12 bases between them. Germline CDR1 SGHVS, CDR2 FQNEAQ. This CDR3 spans 15 amino acids. CDR3 amino acids: CASSLKSRENSPLHF. The CDR3, as DNA: TGTGCCAGCAGCTTAAAGTCCAGGGAGAATTCACCCCTCCACTTT.

This chain uses TRBV20-1 with TRBJ2-7; D is uncertain. Germline CDR1 and CDR2: DFQATT and SNEGSKA (reference sequence). The V end was cut by 0 bases, the J end by 0 bases, with 6 bases between. This CDR3 spans 13 amino acids. In DNA form, the CDR3 reads TGCAGTGCTAGAGAGGCCTACTCCTACGAGCAGTACTTC. This codes for CSAREAYSYEQYF.

The rearrangement joins TRBV27 to TRBJ2-7, with a possible D match to TRBD1 (6 bases). Germline V gene lookup returns CDR1 MNHEY and CDR2 SMNVEV (reference sequence). Trimming took off 6 bases at V and 2 bases at J, with 14 bases between the two ends. The CDR3 extends over 14 amino acids. CDR3 protein: CASRNRVAPYEQYF. CDR3 DNA: TGTGCCAGCAGAAACAGGGTGGCCCCCTACGAGCAGTACTTC.

The rearrangement uses TRBV12-3 or TRBV12-4 and TRBJ2-5; D may be TRBD2 (5 bases). The CDR3 consists of 13 residues. The germline V and J ends were trimmed by 4 bases and 5 bases, with 11 bases remaining between them. The CDR3 is CASSSEVGETQYF. As DNA, the CDR3 is TGTGCCAGCAGTTCGGAGGTTGGGGAGACCCAGTACTTC.

V and J are TRBV20-1 and TRBJ2-5; D is uncertain. Germline V lookup: CDR1 DFQATT, CDR2 SNEGSKA (reference sequence). V was trimmed by 0 bases and J by 1 base, leaving 6 bases between them. The CDR3 has 13 residues. CDR3 sequence (DNA): TGCAGTGCTAGAGATATGGGCCAAGAGACCCAGTACTTC. This codes for CSARDMGQETQYF.

V gene TRBV29-1 combines with J gene TRBJ2-7; D uncertain. With 4 bases removed from V and 7 bases from J, the gap between germline ends came to 14 bases. CDR3 length: 12 amino acids. The germline CDR1 and CDR2 sequences are SQVTM and ANQGSEA. The DNA of the CDR3 is TGCAGCGTTGTCGTTACCGGTCGGGAGCAGTACTTC. This encodes CSVVVTGREQYF.

The CDR3 DNA sequence: TGCGCCAGCACAGGACAGGGAAGCGAGCAGTACTTC. Its translation is CASTGQGSEQYF. The rearrangement uses TRBV5-1 and TRBJ2-7, with TRBD1 matching over 8 bases. This CDR3 region has 12 residues. V lost 6 bases and J lost 6; bases outside the gene matches: 5. The germline V gene encodes CDR1 SGHRS and CDR2 YFSETQ. The variable domain in full, with the rest retrieved from reference TRBV5-1 and TRBJ2-7, is KAGVTQTPRYLIKTRGQQVTLSCSPISGHRSVSWYQQTPGQGLQFLFEYFSETQRNKGNFPGRFSGRQFSNSRSEMNVSTLELGDSALYLCASTGQGSEQYFGPGTRLTVT.

V gene TRBV7-9 combines with J gene TRBJ2-2; 8 nucleotides agree with TRBD1. The CDR3 length is 16 residues. Germline CDR1 reads SEHNR; CDR2 reads FQNEAQ (reference sequence). Trimming removed 4 bases from V and 3 bases from J; junction bases left unmatched: 7. The CDR3 sequence: CASSSLGQGDTGELFF. The CDR3 nucleotides are TGTGCCAGCAGCTCGTTAGGACAGGGAGACACCGGGGAGCTGTTTTTT.

The chain recombines TRBV27 with TRBJ2-1; 9 positions match TRBD2. V lost 2 bases, J lost 4 bases, and 6 bases stayed unmatched. CDR1 and CDR2 (germline): MNHEY, SMNVEV (reference sequence). CDR3 length equals 16 residues. The CDR3 region is CASSLGLAGTYNEQFF. The CDR3 coding sequence is TGTGCCAGCAGTTTAGGGCTAGCGGGGACATACAATGAGCAGTTCTTC.

The J gene is TRBJ2-1, the V gene TRBV4-1; tentative D call: TRBD2 (6 bases). The CDR3 is 14 residues long. The V end lost 0 bases, the J end lost 9 bases, and 12 bases lay between the germline ends. Looked up from germline, CDR1 is MGHRA and CDR2 is YSYEKL. CDR3 loop: CASSQDDGGSEQFF. CDR3 nucleotide sequence: TGCGCCAGCAGCCAAGATGACGGAGGGAGTGAGCAGTTCTTC.

The genes are TRBV14 and TRBJ1-6; D is ambiguous. CDR1 and CDR2 from the germline V gene are SGHDN and FVKESK. CDR3 size: 16 residues. V was pared by 0 bases and J by 0 bases, with 6 bases between. The CDR3 region has the DNA TGTGCCAGCAGCCAAGATGGGTTCTCCTATAATTCACCCCTCCACTTT. This gives the protein CASSQDGFSYNSPLHF.

The chain links TRBV24-1 to TRBJ2-3; D unresolved. This CDR3 is built from 13 residues. The V end was cut by 2 bases, the J end by 0 bases, with 2 bases between. Germline assignment: CDR1 KGHDR and CDR2 SFDVKD. CDR3 in amino acids: CATSDWSTDTQYF. In DNA form, the CDR3 reads TGTGCCACCAGTGATTGGAGCACAGATACGCAGTATTTT.

The chain links TRBV10-3 to TRBJ1-2; D possibly corresponds to TRBD1 (5 bases). Germline values: CDR1 ENHRY, CDR2 SYGVKD. The CDR3 has 13 amino acids. Written as DNA, the CDR3 is TGTGCTTCCAATGTGGGGGATGACTATGGCTACACCTTC. Its protein product is CASNVGDDYGYTF.

The rearrangement uses TRBV12-5 and TRBJ1-5; D unclear. Trimming removed 6 bases from V and 1 base from J, with 4 bases in between. CDR3 length: 12 residues. The germline V gene has CDR1 LGHNT and CDR2 FRNRAP. The DNA for the CDR3 is TGTGCTAGTGGATGGAGCAATCAGCCCCAGCATTTT. Its translation is CASGWSNQPQHF. Variable domain in full (rest from reference TRBV12-5 and TRBJ1-5): DARVTQTPRHKVTEMGQEVTMRCQPILGHNTVFWYRQTMMQGLELLAYFRNRAPLDDSGMPKDRFSAEMPDATLATLKIQPSEPRDSAVYFCASGWSNQPQHFGDGTRLSIL.

The chain is built from TRBV3-1 and TRBJ2-4, with D uncertain. CDR3 length equals 15 residues. Trimming pared 5 bases from V and 4 bases from J, leaving 15 bases between. Germline-derived CDR1 and CDR2 are LGHDT and YNNKEL (reference sequence). CDR3 protein: CASSSDSGPKNIQYF. CDR3 DNA: TGTGCCAGCAGCTCCGATTCTGGGCCAAAAAACATTCAGTACTTC.